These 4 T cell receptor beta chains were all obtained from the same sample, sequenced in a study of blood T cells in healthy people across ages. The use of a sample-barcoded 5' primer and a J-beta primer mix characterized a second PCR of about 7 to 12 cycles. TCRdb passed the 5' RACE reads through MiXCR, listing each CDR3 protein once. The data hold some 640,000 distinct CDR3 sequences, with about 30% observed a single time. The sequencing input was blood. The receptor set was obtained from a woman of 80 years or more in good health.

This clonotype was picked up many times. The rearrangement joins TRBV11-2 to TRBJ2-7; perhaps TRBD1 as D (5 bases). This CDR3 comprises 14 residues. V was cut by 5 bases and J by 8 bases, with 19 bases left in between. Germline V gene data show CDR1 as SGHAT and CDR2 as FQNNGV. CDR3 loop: CASSPPRQLGQQYF. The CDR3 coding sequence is TGTGCCAGCAGCCCCCCCAGACAGTTGGGCCAGCAGTACTTC.

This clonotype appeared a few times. The CDR3 DNA is TGTGCCAGTAGTATTGGACAGGCCACAGATACGCAGTATTTT. This codes for CASSIGQATDTQYF. The genes are TRBV19 and TRBJ2-3; 7 bases fit TRBD1. The CDR3 runs 14 residues. CDR1 is LNHDA and CDR2 is SQIVND in the germline V gene (reference sequence). J gave up 2 bases and V 3 bases, and 2 bases lay outside the gene matches.

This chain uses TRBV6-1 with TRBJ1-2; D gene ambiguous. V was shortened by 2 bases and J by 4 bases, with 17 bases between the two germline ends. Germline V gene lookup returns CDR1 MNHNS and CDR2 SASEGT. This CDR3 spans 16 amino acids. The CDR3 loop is CASSEMPGRGSYGYTF. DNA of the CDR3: TGTGCCAGCAGTGAAATGCCCGGCAGAGGGTCCTATGGCTACACCTTC.

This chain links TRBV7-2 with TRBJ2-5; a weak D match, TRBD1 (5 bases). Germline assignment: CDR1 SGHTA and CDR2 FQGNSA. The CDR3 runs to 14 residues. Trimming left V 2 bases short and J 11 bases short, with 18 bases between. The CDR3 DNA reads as TGTGCCAGCAGCTTACCTGACAGCTACGATGAGCAGTACTTC. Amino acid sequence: CASSLPDSYDEQYF.